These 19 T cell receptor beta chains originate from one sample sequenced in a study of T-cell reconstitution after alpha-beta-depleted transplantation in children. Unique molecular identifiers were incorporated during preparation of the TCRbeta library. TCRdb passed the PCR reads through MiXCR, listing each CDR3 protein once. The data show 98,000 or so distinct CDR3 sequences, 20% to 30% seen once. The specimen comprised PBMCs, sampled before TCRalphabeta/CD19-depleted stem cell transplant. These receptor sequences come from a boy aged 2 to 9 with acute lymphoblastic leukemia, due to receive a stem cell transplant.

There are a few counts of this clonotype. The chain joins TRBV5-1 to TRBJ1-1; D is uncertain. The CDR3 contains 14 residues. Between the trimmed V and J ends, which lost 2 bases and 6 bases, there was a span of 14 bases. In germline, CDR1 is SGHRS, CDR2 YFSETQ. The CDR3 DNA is TGCGCCAGCAGCTTAGGAGCGGCCCGACCTGAAGCTTTCTTT. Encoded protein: CASSLGAARPEAFF.

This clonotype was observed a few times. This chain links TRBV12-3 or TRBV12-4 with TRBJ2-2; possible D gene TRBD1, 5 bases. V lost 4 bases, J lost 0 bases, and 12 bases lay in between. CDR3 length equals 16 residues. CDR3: CASSWSREPNTGELFF. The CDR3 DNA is TGTGCCAGCAGTTGGTCCAGGGAACCGAACACCGGGGAGCTGTTTTTT.

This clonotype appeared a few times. The chain's CDR3 is CACPGGSGEAGELFF. CDR3 DNA sequence: TGTGCCTGTCCCGGCGGTAGCGGAGAAGCCGGGGAGCTGTTTTTT. The chain has TRBV30 and TRBJ2-2; TRBD2 might be the D (6 bases). The CDR3 runs to 15 residues. V shed 6 bases and J shed 6 bases, with 20 bases lying between them. The germline gives CDR1 GTSNPN, CDR2 SVGIG (reference sequence).

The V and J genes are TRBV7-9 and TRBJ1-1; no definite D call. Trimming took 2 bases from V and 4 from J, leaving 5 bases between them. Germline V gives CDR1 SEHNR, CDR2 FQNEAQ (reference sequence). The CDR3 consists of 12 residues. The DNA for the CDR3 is TGTGCCAGCAGCTTAATAAGCACTGAAGCTTTCTTT. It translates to CASSLISTEAFF.

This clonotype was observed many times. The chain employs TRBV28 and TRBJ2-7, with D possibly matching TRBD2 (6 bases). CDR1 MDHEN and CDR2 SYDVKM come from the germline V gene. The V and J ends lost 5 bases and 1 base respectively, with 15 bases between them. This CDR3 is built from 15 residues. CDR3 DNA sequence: TGTGCCAGCAGTGCCCCCGGGAGAGGGTCCTACGAGCAGTACTTC. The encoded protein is CASSAPGRGSYEQYF.

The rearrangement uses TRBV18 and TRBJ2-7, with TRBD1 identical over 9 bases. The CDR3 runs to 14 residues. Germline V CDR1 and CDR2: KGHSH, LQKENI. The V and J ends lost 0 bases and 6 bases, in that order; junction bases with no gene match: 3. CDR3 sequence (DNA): TGTGCCAGCTCACCACCAGCACAGGGGGCCGAGCAGTACTTC. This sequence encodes CASSPPAQGAEQYF.

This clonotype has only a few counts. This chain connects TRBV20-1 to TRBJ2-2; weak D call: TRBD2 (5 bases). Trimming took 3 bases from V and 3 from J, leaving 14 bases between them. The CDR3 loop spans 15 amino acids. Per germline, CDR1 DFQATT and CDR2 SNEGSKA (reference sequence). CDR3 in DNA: TGCAGTGCTAGCCCTCCACTAGTGCACACCGGGGAGCTGTTTTTT. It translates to CSASPPLVHTGELFF.

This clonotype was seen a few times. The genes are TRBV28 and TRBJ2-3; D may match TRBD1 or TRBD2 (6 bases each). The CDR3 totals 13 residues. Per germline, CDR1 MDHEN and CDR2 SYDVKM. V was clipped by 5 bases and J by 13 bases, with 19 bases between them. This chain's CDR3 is CASSRGVLPPEYF. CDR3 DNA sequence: TGTGCCAGCAGTAGGGGGGTCCTCCCCCCGGAGTATTTT.

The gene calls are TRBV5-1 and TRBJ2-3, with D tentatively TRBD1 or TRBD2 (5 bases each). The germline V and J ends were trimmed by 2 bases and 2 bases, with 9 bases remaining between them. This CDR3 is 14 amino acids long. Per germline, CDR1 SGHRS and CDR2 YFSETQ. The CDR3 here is CASSFRDPTDTQYF. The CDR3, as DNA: TGCGCCAGCAGCTTCCGGGACCCCACAGATACGCAGTATTTT.

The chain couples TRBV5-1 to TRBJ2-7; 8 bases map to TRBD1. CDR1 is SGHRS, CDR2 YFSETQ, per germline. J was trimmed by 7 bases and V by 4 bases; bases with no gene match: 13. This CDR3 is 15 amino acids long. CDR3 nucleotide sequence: TGCGCCAGCAGCACGGACAGGGCGTCTCTTCGGGAGCAGTACTTC. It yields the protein CASSTDRASLREQYF.

CDR3 amino acids: CASRRSGLAGPYNEQFF. DNA for the CDR3: TGCGCCAGCAGACGATCAGGACTAGCGGGGCCTTATAATGAGCAGTTCTTC. This chain uses TRBV10-2 with TRBJ2-1, with 12 bases aligning to TRBD2. The CDR3 sequence is 17 residues long. V was clipped by 6 bases and J by 7 bases; unmatched bases: 13. The germline V gene encodes CDR1 WSHSY and CDR2 SAAADI.

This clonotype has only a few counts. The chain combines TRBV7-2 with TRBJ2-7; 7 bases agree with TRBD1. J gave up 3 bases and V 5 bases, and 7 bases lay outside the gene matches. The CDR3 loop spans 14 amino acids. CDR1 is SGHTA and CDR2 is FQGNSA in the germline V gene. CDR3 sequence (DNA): TGTGCCAGCAGCCCTGACAGGGTGCGCTACGAGCAGTACTTC. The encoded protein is CASSPDRVRYEQYF.

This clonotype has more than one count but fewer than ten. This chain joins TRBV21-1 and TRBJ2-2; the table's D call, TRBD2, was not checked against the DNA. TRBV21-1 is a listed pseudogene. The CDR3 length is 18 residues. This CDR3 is CASSKGPLAEENTGELFF. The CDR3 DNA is TGTGCCAGCAGCAAAGGCCCACTAGCGGAGGAGAACACCGGGGAGCTGTTTTTT.

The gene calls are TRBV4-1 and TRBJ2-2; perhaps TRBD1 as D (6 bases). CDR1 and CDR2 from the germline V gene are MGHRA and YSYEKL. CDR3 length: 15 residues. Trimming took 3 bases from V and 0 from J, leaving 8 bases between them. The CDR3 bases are TGCGCCAGCAGCCATGGGGGCCCGAACACCGGGGAGCTGTTTTTT. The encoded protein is CASSHGGPNTGELFF.

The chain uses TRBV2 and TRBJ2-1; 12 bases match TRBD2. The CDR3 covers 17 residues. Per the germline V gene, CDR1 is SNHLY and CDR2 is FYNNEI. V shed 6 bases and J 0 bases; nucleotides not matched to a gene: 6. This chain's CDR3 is CASRDRLAGVSYNEQFF. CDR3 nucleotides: TGTGCCAGCAGAGACCGACTAGCGGGAGTCTCCTACAATGAGCAGTTCTTC.

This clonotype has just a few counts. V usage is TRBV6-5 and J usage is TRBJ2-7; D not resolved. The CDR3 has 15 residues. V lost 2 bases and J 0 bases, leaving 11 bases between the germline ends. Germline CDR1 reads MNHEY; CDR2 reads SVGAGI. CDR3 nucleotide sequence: TGTGCCAGCAGTTACGGGGTCTTTGCCTCCTACGAGCAGTACTTC. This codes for CASSYGVFASYEQYF.

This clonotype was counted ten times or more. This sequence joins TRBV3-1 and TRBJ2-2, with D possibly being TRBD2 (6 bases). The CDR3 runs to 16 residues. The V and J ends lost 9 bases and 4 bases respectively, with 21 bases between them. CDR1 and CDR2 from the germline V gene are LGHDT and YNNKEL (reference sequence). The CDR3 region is CARVPGDRRATGELFF. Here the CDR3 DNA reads TGTGCCAGAGTTCCAGGCGATCGGAGGGCCACCGGGGAGCTGTTTTTT.

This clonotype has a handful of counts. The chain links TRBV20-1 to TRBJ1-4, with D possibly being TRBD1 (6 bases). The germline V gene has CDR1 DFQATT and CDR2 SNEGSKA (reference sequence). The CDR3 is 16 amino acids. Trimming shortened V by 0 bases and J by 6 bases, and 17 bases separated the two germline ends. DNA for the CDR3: TGCAGTGCTAGAGATGTGGGGGGGGGCGCGTATGAAAAACTGTTTTTT. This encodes CSARDVGGGAYEKLFF.

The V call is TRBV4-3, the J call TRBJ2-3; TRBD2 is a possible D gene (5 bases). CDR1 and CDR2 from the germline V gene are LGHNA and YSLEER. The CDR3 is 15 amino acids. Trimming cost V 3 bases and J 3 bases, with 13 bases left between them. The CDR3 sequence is CASSHEVGETDTQYF. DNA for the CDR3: TGCGCCAGCAGCCACGAAGTCGGGGAAACAGATACGCAGTATTTT.